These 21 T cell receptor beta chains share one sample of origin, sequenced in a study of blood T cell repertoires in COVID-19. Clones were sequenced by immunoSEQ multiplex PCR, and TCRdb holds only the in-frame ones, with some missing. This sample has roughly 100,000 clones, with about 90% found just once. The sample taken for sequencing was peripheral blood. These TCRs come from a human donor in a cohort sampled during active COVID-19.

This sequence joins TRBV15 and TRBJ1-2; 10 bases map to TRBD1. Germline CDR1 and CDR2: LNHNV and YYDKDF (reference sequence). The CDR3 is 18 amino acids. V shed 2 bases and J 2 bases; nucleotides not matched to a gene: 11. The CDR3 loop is CATSRLGQGRGFNYGYTF. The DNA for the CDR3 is TGTGCCACCAGCAGATTGGGACAGGGGCGGGGGTTCAACTATGGCTACACCTTC. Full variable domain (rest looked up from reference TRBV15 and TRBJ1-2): DAMVIQNPRYQVTQFGKPVTLSCSQTLNHNVMYWYQQKSSQAPKLLFHYYDKDFNNEADTPDNFQSRRPNTSFCFLDIRSPGLGDTAMYLCATSRLGQGRGFNYGYTFGSGTRLTVV.

The CDR3 loop is CASSDRGATLSTDTQYF. The CDR3 DNA sequence: TGTGCCAGCTCGGATCGGGGGGCCACCCTTAGCACAGATACGCAGTATTTT. V is TRBV18 and J is TRBJ2-3; D may be TRBD2 (7 bases). Germline V CDR1 and CDR2: KGHSH, LQKENI. Trimming removed 6 bases from V and 0 bases from J, with 19 bases in between. The CDR3 consists of 17 residues.

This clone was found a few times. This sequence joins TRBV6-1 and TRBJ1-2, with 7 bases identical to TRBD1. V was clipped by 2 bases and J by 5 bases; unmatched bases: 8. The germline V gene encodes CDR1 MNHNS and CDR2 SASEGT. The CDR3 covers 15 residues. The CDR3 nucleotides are TGTGCCAGCAGTGAACCCGAGAGGGGGCCATATGGCTACACCTTC. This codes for CASSEPERGPYGYTF.

The CDR3 bases are TGTGCCAGCAGTTACTCGAACGGGGAAGCGTACGAGCAGTACTTC. This codes for CASSYSNGEAYEQYF. The V gene is TRBV6-5, the J gene TRBJ2-7; perhaps TRBD2 as D (5 bases). The CDR3 has 15 residues. Trimming removed 0 bases at V and 4 bases at J, with 13 bases between. Germline CDR1 reads MNHEY; CDR2 reads SVGAGI.

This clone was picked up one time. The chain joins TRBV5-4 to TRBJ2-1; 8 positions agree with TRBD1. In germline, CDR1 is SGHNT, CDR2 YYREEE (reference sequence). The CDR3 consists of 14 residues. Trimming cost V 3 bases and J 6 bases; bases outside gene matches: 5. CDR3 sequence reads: CASSSKQGGNEQFF. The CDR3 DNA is TGTGCCAGCAGCTCGAAACAGGGGGGCAATGAGCAGTTCTTC.

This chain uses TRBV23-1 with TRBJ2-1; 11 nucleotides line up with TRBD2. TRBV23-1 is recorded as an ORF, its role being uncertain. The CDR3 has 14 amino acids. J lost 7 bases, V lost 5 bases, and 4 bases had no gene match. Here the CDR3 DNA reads TGCGCCAGCAGTACTAGCGGGGGTTTAAATGAGCAGTTCTTC. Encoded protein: CASSTSGGLNEQFF.

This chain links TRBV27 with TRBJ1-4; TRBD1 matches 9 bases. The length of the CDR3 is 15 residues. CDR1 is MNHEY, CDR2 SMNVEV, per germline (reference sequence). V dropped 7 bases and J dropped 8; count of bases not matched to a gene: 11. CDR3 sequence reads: CASTTRQGVREKLFF. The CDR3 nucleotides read TGTGCCAGCACAACACGACAGGGGGTGCGAGAAAAACTGTTTTTT. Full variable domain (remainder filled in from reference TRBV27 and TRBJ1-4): EAQVTQNPRYLITVTGKKLTVTCSQNMNHEYMSWYRQDPGLGLRQIYYSMNVEVTDKGDVPEGYKVSRKEKRNFPLILESPSPNQTSLYFCASTTRQGVREKLFFGSGTQLSVL.

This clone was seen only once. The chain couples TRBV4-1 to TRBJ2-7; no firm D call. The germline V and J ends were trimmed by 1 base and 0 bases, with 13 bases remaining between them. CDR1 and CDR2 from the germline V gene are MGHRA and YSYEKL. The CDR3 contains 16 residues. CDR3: CASSQARSFSSYEQYF. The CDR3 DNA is TGCGCCAGCAGCCAAGCCCGCTCGTTTAGCTCCTACGAGCAGTACTTC.

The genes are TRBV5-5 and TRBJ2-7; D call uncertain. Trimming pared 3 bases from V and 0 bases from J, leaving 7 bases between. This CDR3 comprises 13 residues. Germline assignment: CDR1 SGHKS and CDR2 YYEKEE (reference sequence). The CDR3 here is CASSSPLSYEQYF. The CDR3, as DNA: TGTGCCAGCAGCTCACCACTCTCCTACGAGCAGTACTTC.

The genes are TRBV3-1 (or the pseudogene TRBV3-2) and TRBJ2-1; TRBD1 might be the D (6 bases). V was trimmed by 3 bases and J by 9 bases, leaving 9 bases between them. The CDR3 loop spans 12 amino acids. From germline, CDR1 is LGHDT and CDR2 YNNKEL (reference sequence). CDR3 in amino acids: CASSQDSGEQFF. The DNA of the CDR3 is TGTGCCAGCAGCCAGGACAGTGGTGAGCAGTTCTTC.

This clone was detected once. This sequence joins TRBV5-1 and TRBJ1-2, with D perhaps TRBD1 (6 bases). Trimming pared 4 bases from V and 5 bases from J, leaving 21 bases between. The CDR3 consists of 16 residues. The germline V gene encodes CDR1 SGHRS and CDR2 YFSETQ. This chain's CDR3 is CASSPAASGTNYGYTF. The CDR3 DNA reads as TGCGCCAGCAGCCCCGCTGCCTCCGGGACAAATTATGGCTACACCTTC.

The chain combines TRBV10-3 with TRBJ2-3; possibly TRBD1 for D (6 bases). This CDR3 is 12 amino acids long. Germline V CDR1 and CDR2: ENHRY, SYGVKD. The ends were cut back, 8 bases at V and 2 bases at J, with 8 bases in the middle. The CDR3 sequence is CAIAGVTDTQYF. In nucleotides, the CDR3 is TGTGCCATCGCAGGGGTCACAGATACGCAGTATTTT.

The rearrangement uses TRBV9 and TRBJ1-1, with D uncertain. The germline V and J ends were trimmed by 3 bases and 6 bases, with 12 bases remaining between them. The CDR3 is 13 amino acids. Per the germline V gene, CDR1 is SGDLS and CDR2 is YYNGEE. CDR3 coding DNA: TGTGCCAGCAGCGCCAACTATATGGCTGAAGCTTTCTTT. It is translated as CASSANYMAEAFF.

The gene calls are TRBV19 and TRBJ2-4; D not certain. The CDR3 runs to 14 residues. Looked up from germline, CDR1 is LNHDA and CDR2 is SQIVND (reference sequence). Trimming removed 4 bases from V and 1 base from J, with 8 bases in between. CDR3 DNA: TGTGCCAGTAGTACCGGTACGGCCAAAAACATTCAGTACTTC. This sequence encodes CASSTGTAKNIQYF.

The CDR3 DNA follows: TGTGCCAGCTCCCCACAACCCACTAACTATGGCTACACCTTC. The encoded protein is CASSPQPTNYGYTF. This rearrangement joins TRBV6-5 to TRBJ1-2; D call uncertain. The CDR3 consists of 14 residues. Germline V gene lookup returns CDR1 MNHEY and CDR2 SVGAGI. Trimming took off 8 bases at V and 0 bases at J, with 13 bases between the two ends.

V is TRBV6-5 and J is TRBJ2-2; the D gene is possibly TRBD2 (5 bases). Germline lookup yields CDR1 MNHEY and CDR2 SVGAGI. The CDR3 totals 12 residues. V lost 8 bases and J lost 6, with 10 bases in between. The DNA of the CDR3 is TGTGCCAGCGGAGGACGATCCGGGGAGCTGTTTTTT. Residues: CASGGRSGELFF.

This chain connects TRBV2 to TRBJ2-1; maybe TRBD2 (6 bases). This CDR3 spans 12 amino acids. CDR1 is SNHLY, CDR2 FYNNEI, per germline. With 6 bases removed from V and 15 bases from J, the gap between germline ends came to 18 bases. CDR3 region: CASREGRSRPFF. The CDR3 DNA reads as TGTGCCAGCAGGGAGGGTAGGTCCCGCCCGTTCTTC. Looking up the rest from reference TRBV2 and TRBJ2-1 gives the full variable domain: EPEVTQTPSHQVTQMGQEVILRCVPISNHLYFYWYRQILGQKVEFLVSFYNNEISEKSEIFDDQFSVERPDGSNFTLKIRSTKLEDSAMYFCASREGRSRPFFGPGTRLTVL.

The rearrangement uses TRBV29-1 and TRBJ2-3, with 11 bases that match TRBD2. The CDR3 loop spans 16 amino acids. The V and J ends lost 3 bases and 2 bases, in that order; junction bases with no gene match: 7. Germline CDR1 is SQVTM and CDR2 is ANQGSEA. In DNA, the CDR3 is TGCAGCGTTGATGGTAGCGGGGGGGGAGTCACAGATACGCAGTATTTT. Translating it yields CSVDGSGGGVTDTQYF.

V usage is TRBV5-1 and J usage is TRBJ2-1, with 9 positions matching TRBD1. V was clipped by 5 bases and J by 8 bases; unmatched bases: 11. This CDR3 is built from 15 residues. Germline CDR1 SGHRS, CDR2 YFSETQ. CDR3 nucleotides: TGCGCCAGCAGTCGGGGAACAGGGGGCTTGGATGAGCAGTTCTTC. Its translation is CASSRGTGGLDEQFF.

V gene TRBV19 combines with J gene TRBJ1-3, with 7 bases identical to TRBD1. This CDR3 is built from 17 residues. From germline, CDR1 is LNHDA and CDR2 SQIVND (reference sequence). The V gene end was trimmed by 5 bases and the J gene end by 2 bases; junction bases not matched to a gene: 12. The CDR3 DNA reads TGTGCCAGTAGTTGGGTCGCCGACAGGGTTGCTGGAAACACCATATATTTT. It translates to CASSWVADRVAGNTIYF.

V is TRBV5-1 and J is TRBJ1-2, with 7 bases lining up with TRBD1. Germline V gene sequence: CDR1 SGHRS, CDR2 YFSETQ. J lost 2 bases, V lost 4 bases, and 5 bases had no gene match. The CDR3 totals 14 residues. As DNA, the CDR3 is TGCGCCAGCAGCCCAACGACAGGGAACTATGGCTACACCTTC. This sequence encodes CASSPTTGNYGYTF.